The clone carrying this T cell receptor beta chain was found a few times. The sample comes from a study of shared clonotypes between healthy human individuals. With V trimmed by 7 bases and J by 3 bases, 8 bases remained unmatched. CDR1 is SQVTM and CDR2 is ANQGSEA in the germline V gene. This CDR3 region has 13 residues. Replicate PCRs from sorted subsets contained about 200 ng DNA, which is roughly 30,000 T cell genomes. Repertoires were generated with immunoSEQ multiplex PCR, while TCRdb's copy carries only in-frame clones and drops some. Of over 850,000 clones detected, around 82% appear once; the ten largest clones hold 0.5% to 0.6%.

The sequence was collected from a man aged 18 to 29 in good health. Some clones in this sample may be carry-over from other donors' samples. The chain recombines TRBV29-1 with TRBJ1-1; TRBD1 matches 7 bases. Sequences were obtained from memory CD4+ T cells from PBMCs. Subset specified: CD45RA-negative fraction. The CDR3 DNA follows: TGCAGCGCCGCGACAGGGACTGACACTGAAGCTTTCTTT. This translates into CSAATGTDTEAFF. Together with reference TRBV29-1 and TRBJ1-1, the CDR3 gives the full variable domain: SAVISQKPSRDICQRGTSLTIQCQVDSQVTMMFWYRQQPGQSLTLIATANQGSEATYESGFVIDKFPISRPNLTFSTLTVSNMSPEDSSIYLCSAATGTDTEAFFGQGTRLTVV.